This record concerns one TCR beta chain sequence. Across about two dozen US areas, participants ranged in age from 18 to 89 years. Categorization into cohorts depended on clinical history that participants reported. Method: immunoSEQ multiplex PCR; TCRdb's copy keeps in-frame clones and lacks some. This table has fewer than 200,000 clones, around 88% appearing once. These data belong to a study of blood T cell repertoires in COVID-19. V was clipped by 5 bases and J by 0 bases; unmatched bases: 3. Per the germline V gene, CDR1 is MNHEY and CDR2 is SMNVEV (reference sequence). The CDR3 loop spans 15 amino acids.

Material: PBMCs or T cells enriched from blood (not recorded which). V gene TRBV27 combines with J gene TRBJ1-1; TRBD1 matches at 10 bases. The TCR originated in a woman in her forties or fifties in a cohort exposed to, infected with or recovered from COVID-19 (not recorded which). This CDR3 reads CASSRQGAVNTEAFF. The CDR3 region has the DNA TGTGCCAGCAGTCGACAGGGGGCGGTGAACACTGAAGCTTTCTTT.